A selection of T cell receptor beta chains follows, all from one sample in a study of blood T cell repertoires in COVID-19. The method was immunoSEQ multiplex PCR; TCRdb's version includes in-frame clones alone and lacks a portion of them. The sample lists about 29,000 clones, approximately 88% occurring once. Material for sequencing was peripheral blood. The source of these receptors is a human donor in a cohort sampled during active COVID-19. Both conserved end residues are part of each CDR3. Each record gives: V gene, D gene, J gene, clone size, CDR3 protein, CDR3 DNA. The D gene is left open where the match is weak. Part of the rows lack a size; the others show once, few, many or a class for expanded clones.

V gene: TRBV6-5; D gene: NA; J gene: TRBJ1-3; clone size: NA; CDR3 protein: CASRTGGRDTIYF; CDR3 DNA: TGTGCCAGCAGAACCGGGGGAAGGGACACCATATATTTT
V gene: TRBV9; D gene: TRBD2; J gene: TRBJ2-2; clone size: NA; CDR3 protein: CASSVALAGNTGELFF; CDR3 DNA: TGTGCCAGCAGCGTAGCGCTAGCGGGGAACACCGGGGAGCTGTTTTTT
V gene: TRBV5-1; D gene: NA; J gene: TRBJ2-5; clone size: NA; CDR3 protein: CASSSQETQYF; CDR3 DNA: TGCGCCAGCAGCTCTCAAGAGACCCAGTACTTC
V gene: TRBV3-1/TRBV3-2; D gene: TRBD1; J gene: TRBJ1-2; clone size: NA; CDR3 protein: CASSKTGDGYTF; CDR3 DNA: TGTGCCAGCAGCAAAACAGGGGATGGCTACACCTTC
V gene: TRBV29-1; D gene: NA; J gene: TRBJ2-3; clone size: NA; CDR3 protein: CSVARGTTDTQYF; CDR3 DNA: TGCAGCGTCGCCCGGGGAACCACAGATACGCAGTATTTT
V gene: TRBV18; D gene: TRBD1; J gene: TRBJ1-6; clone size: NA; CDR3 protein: CASSRRDRDSPLHF; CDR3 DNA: TGTGCCAGCTCACGACGGGACAGGGATTCACCCCTCCACTTT
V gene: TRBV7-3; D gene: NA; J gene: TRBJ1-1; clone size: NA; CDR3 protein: CASSLQANTEAFF; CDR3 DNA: TGTGCCAGCAGCTTGCAAGCGAACACTGAAGCTTTCTTT
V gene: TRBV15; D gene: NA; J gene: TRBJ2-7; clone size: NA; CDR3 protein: CATRPRGTLSYEQYF; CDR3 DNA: TGTGCCACACGGCCAAGGGGAACTCTCTCCTACGAGCAGTACTTC
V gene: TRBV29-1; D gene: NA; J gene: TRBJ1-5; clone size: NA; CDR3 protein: CSAKVAGVGQPQHF; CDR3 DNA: TGCAGCGCAAAAGTTGCGGGGGTGGGTCAGCCCCAGCATTTT
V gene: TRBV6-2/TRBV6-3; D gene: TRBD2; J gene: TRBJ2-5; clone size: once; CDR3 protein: CASSYSIVRGEETQYF; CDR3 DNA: TGTGCCAGCAGTTACTCGATTGTGCGGGGGGAAGAGACCCAGTACTTC
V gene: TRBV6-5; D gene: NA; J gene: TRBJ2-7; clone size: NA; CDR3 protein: CASSPGAPYEQYF; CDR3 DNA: TGTGCCAGCAGCCCGGGAGCCCCCTACGAGCAGTACTTC
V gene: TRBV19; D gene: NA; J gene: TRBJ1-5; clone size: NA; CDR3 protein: CASSMGGLRVSNQPQHF; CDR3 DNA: TGTGCCAGTAGTATGGGGGGGCTTAGAGTAAGCAATCAGCCCCAGCATTTT
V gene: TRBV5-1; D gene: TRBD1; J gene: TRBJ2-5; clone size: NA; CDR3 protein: CASSLSGTDKETQYF; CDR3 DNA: TGCGCCAGCAGCTTGTCCGGGACAGATAAAGAGACCCAGTACTTC
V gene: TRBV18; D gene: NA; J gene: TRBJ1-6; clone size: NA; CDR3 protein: CASSPPGQQPLHF; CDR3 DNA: TGTGCCAGCTCACCACCGGGACAACAACCCCTCCACTTT
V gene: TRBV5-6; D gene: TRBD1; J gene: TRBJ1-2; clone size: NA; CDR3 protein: CASSLWDRVYGYTF; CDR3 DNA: TGTGCCAGCAGCTTGTGGGACAGGGTATATGGCTACACCTTC
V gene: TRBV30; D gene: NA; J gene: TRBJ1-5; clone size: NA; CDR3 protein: CAWSVRTETNQPQHF; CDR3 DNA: TGTGCCTGGAGTGTAAGGACAGAAACTAATCAGCCCCAGCATTTT
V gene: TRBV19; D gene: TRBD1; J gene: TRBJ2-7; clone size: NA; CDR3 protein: CASSISWDRGYEQYF; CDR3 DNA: TGTGCCAGTAGTATTTCTTGGGACAGAGGCTACGAGCAGTACTTC
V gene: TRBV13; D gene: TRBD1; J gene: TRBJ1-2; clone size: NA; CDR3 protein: CASSLGGQANYGYTF; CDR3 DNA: TGTGCCAGCAGCTTAGGGGGACAGGCTAACTATGGCTACACCTTC
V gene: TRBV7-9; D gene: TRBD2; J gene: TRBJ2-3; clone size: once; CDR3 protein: CASSSTSGGFTDTQYF; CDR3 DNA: TGTGCCAGCAGCTCTACTAGCGGGGGGTTCACAGATACGCAGTATTTT
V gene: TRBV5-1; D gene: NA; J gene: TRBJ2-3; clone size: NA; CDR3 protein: CASSFNADTQYF; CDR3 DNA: TGCGCCAGCAGCTTTAATGCAGATACGCAGTATTTT
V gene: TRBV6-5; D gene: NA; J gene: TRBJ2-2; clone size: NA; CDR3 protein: CASSGSPGTGELFF; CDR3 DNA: TGTGCCAGCAGCGGGTCCCCGGGTACCGGGGAGCTGTTTTTT
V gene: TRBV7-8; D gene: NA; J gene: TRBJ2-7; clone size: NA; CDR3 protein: CASSLGPPAEPGYEQYF; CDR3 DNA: TGTGCCAGCAGCTTAGGCCCCCCCGCGGAGCCGGGTTACGAGCAGTACTTC
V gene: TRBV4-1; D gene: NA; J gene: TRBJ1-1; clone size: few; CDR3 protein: CASSQGRGGLNTEAFF; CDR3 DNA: TGCGCCAGCAGCCAAGGACGCGGGGGATTGAACACTGAAGCTTTCTTT
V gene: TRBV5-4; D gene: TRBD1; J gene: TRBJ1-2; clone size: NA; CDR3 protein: CASSTSTGGVYGYTF; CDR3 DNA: TGTGCCAGCAGCACCTCGACAGGGGGAGTGTATGGCTACACCTTC
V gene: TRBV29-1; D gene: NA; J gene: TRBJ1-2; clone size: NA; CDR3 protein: CSVDSYGYTF; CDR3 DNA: TGCAGCGTTGACTCGTATGGCTACACCTTC
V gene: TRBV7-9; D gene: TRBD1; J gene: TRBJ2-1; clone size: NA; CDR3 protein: CASSLLGQGGNEQFF; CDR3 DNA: TGTGCCAGCAGCTTACTGGGACAGGGCGGCAATGAGCAGTTCTTC